The 4 T cell receptor beta chains listed next were all sequenced from one sample in a study of cytomegalovirus exposure and HLA in healthy donors. Both 60 Vbeta primers and 13 Jbeta primers went into the PCR. Measured with immunoSEQ multiplex PCR; TCRdb has only the in-frame clones, and not every one. This repertoire shows 100,000 or so clones, under 75% found once; its top ten account for 2% to 3%. The sample was PBMCs. Every receptor here comes from a man aged 45-65 years in good health and CMV-seronegative.

J is TRBJ1-5 and V is TRBV2, with TRBD1 as a possible D gene (5 bases). V was shortened by 5 bases and J by 0 bases, with 11 bases between the two germline ends. CDR3 length: 15 residues. Germline CDR1 reads SNHLY; CDR2 reads FYNNEI. The CDR3 spells CASSTGGYSNQPQHF. The CDR3 DNA follows: TGTGCCAGCAGTACCGGGGGATATAGCAATCAGCCCCAGCATTTT. The full variable domain, in which reference TRBV2 and TRBJ1-5 provide the parts outside the CDR3, is EPEVTQTPSHQVTQMGQEVILRCVPISNHLYFYWYRQILGQKVEFLVSFYNNEISEKSEIFDDQFSVERPDGSNFTLKIRSTKLEDSAMYFCASSTGGYSNQPQHFGDGTRLSIL.

The gene calls are TRBV6-1 and TRBJ1-1; D is possibly TRBD1 (5 bases). In germline, CDR1 is MNHNS, CDR2 SASEGT. The CDR3 is 13 amino acids. V lost 5 bases to trimming and J lost 6 bases, with 13 bases between them. CDR3 sequence reads: CASSFRVSAEAFF. DNA for the CDR3: TGTGCCAGCAGTTTCAGGGTTTCGGCTGAAGCTTTCTTT.

The chain couples TRBV11-2 to TRBJ2-7; 8 nucleotides align to TRBD2. The germline V gene encodes CDR1 SGHAT and CDR2 FQNNGV. The V segment lost 1 base and the J segment 1 base; nucleotides outside the gene matches: 0. This CDR3 region has 14 residues. The CDR3 region has the DNA TGTGCCAGCAGCTTAGGACTAGCGTCCTACGAGCAGTACTTC. Amino acids: CASSLGLASYEQYF.

V gene TRBV6-6 combines with J gene TRBJ2-7, with 12 bases identical to TRBD2. After removal of 0 bases from V and 3 bases from J, the junction contained 0 bases not matched to a gene. The CDR3 extends over 15 amino acids. Germline V gives CDR1 MNHNY, CDR2 SVGAGI (reference sequence). CDR3 sequence reads: CASSYSTSGSYEQYF. The CDR3 DNA reads as TGTGCCAGCAGTTACTCGACTAGCGGGAGCTACGAGCAGTACTTC.